This entry describes one T cell receptor beta chain. Its antigen is unidentified. The source of the sample is a study of T-cell reconstitution after alpha-beta-depleted transplantation in children. Researchers prepared the TCRbeta library using unique molecular identifiers, the study reports. One entry per CDR3 protein, called by TCRdb with MiXCR from the PCR reads. The sample lists approximately 1,000,000 distinct CDR3 sequences, roughly 31% occurring once. V lost 5 bases, J lost 9 bases, and 14 bases lay in between. This CDR3 region has 13 residues. General observations from the study: Counts and diversity of T cells one year after transplant came mostly from newly produced T cells. Alpha-beta T cells about two months after transplant reportedly derived from several hundred expanded graft clones. Day-60 TCRbeta diversity that was high in some patients was derived from surviving recipient T cells and thymic progenitors.

Source: PBMCs, mostly from graft donor cells, taken 360 days after TCRalphabeta/CD19-depleted stem cell transplant. The V call is TRBV12-3 or TRBV12-4, the J call TRBJ1-5, with D unclear. The source of this sequence is a boy in the first two years of life who had a stem cell transplant for SCID, so the T cells may come from the graft donor. CDR3 residues: CASSPPRAGPQHF. The CDR3 nucleotides read TGTGCCAGCAGTCCCCCAAGGGCCGGGCCCCAGCATTTT.